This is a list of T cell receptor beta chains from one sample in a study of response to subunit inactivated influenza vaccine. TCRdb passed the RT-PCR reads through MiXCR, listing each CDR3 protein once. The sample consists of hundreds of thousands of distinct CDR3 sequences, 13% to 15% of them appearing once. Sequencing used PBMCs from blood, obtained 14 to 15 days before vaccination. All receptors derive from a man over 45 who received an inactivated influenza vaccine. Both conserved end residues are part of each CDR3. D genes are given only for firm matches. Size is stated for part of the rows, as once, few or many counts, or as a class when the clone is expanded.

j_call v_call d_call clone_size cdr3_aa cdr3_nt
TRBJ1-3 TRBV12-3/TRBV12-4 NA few CASSLSRPGNTIYF TGTGCCAGCAGTTTGTCCCGGCCCGGAAACACCATATATTTT
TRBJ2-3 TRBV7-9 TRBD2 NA CASSDRTSGSPADTQYF TGTGCCAGCAGCGACCGGACTAGCGGGAGTCCCGCAGATACGCAGTATTTT
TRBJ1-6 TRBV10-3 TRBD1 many CAIRGTVYNSPLHF TGTGCCATCAGGGGGACAGTATATAATTCACCCCTCCACTTT
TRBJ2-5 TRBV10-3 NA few CAISALRVGKETQYF TGTGCCATCAGTGCACTCAGGGTCGGGAAAGAGACCCAGTACTTC
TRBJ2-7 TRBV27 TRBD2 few CASSFVAGGKGYEQYF TGTGCCAGCAGTTTCGTTGCGGGAGGAAAGGGCTACGAGCAGTACTTC
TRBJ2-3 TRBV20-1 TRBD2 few CRASGGGDTQYF TGCAGGGCTAGCGGGGGGGGAGATACGCAGTATTTT
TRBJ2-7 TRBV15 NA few CATSRDLGYQAEQYF TGTGCCACCAGCAGAGATCTCGGATACCAGGCCGAGCAGTACTTC
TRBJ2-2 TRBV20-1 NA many CSASRSRPGELFF TGCAGTGCTAGTCGAAGCCGGCCCGGGGAGCTGTTTTTT
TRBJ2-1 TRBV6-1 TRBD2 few CARLTSGVYNEQFF TGTGCCAGATTGACTAGCGGGGTCTACAATGAGCAGTTCTTC
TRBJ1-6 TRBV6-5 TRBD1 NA CASSYSEGQVSPLHF TGTGCCAGCAGTTACTCGGAAGGACAGGTTTCACCCCTCCACTTT
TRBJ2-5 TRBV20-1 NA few CSASVRTAGETQYF TGCAGTGCGAGCGTCAGGACGGCCGGAGAGACCCAGTACTTC
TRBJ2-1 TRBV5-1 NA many CASRESSYNEQFF TGCGCCAGCAGAGAGAGCTCCTACAATGAGCAGTTCTTC
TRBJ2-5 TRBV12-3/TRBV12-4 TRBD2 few CASSRTSGGARETQYF TGTGCCAGCAGCCGGACTAGCGGGGGGGCCAGGGAGACCCAGTACTTC
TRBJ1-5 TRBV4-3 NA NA CASSQDGRSGHQPQHF TGCGCCAGCAGCCAAGATGGCAGGTCCGGACATCAGCCCCAGCATTTT
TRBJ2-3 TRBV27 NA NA CVSSFIAASTDTQYF TGTGTCAGCAGTTTCATAGCGGCTAGCACAGATACGCAGTATTTT
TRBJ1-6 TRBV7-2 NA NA CASSLQAYNSPLHF TGTGCCAGCAGCTTACAGGCCTATAATTCACCCCTCCACTTT
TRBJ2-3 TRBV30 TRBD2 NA CAWSVIGGTTDTQYF TGTGCCTGGAGTGTGATCGGGGGGACCACAGATACGCAGTATTTT
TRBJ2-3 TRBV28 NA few CASSTQTERPDTQYF TGTGCCAGCAGTACTCAGACAGAGCGGCCAGATACGCAGTATTTT
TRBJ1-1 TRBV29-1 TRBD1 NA CSETGGCCCTEAFF TGCAGCGAAACAGGGGGATGCTGCTGCACTGAAGCTTTCTTT
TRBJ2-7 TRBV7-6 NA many CASSLGRGYSYEQYF TGTGCCAGCAGCTTAGGGCGGGGATACTCCTACGAGCAGTACTTC
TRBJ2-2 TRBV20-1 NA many CSARDPRTGESGELFF TGCAGTGCTAGAGATCCCCGGACGGGGGAGTCAGGGGAGCTGTTTTTT
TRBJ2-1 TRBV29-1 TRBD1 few CSVEAGTGSRYYYNEQFF TGCAGCGTTGAGGCCGGGACAGGTTCCCGATATTACTACAATGAGCAGTTCTTC
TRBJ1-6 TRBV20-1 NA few CSGRQALGVSPLHF TGCAGTGGAAGGCAGGCGCTTGGAGTTTCACCCCTCCACTTT
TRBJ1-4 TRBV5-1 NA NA CASSLSITEGEKLFF TGCGCCAGCAGCTTGTCCATCACAGAGGGAGAAAAACTGTTTTTT
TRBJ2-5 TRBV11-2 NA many CASSSSVTQYF TGTGCCAGCAGCTCATCCGTGACCCAGTACTTC
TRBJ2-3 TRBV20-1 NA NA CSARDVTGTDTQYF TGCAGTGCTAGAGACGTCACCGGCACAGATACGCAGTATTTT
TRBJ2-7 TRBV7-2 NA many CASSLGETLPREQYF TGTGCCAGCAGCTTAGGTGAAACATTGCCGCGCGAGCAGTACTTC
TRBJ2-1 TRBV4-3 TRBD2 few CASSQLAGGLYNEQFF TGCGCCAGCAGCCAGCTAGCGGGAGGCCTCTACAATGAGCAGTTCTTC
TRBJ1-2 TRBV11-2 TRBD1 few CASSLTTGGDGHGYTF TGTGCCAGCAGCTTGACTACAGGGGGCGACGGTCATGGCTACACCTTC
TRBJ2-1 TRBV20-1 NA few CSAPGQSDNEQFF TGCAGTGCTCCGGGACAATCAGACAATGAGCAGTTCTTC
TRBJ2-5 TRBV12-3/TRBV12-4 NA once CASSLETGPQETQYF TGTGCCAGCAGTTTGGAGACAGGTCCTCAAGAGACCCAGTACTTC
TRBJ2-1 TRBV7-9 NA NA CASSLEPHRAFEQFF TGTGCCAGCAGCTTAGAGCCGCACAGGGCTTTTGAGCAGTTCTTC
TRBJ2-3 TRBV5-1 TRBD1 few CASSPPGQGGTQYF TGCGCCAGCAGCCCCCCGGGACAGGGCGGTACGCAGTATTTT
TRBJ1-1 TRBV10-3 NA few CAISESERGSNTEAFF TGTGCCATCAGTGAGTCGGAGCGGGGTTCGAACACTGAAGCTTTCTTT
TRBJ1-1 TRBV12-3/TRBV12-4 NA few CASRNRPGEAFF TGTGCCAGCAGAAACAGACCAGGGGAAGCTTTCTTT
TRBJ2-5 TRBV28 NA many CASSLSWETQYF TGTGCCAGCAGTTTATCGTGGGAGACCCAGTACTTC
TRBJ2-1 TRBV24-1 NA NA CATRSFNEQFF TGTGCCACCAGGTCATTCAATGAGCAGTTCTTC
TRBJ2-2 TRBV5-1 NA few CASSLATLTGGELFF TGCGCCAGCAGCTTGGCCACCCTTACCGGCGGGGAGCTGTTTTTT
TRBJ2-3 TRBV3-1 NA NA CASSQDQAVYTDTQYF TGTGCCAGCAGCCAAGATCAGGCGGTTTACACAGATACGCAGTATTTT
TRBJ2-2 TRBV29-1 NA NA CSVGNLPSTGELFF TGCAGCGTTGGGAATTTGCCGTCCACCGGGGAGCTGTTTTTT
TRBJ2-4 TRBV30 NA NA CAWSIAERQGLDIQYF TGTGCCTGGAGTATCGCGGAAAGGCAGGGTTTAGACATTCAGTACTTC
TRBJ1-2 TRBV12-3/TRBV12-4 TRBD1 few CASSLWSLGQGADGYTF TGTGCCAGCAGTCTCTGGTCCCTTGGACAGGGGGCTGATGGCTACACCTTC
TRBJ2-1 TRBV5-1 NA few CASSLAGAQSYNEQFF TGCGCCAGCAGCTTGGCCGGAGCGCAATCTTACAATGAGCAGTTCTTC
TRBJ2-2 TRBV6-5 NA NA CASSYPPHSGGELFF TGTGCCAGCAGTTACCCCCCCCATTCGGGCGGGGAGCTGTTTTTT
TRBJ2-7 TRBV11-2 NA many CASSPSGTGVASGTYEQYF TGTGCCAGCAGCCCGTCCGGGACAGGTGTGGCTAGCGGCACCTACGAGCAGTACTTC
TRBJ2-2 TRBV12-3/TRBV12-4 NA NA CASSPPRDRIGELFF TGTGCCAGCAGTCCCCCCCGGGACCGCATAGGGGAGCTGTTTTTT
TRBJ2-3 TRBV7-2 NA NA CASSAIVDTQYF TGTGCCAGCAGCGCCATAGTAGATACGCAGTATTTT
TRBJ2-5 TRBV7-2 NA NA CASSKGPQETQYF TGTGCCAGCAGCAAAGGGCCGCAAGAGACCCAGTACTTC